This T cell receptor beta chain emerged from a study of cytomegalovirus exposure and HLA in healthy donors. CDR1 and CDR2 (germline): MGHRA, YSYEKL. After removal of 3 bases from V and 0 bases from J, the junction contained 8 bases not matched to a gene. This CDR3 has 16 amino acids. The PCR contained 60 Vbeta and 13 Jbeta primers. Clones were sequenced by immunoSEQ multiplex PCR, and TCRdb holds only the in-frame ones, with some missing. The sample data list roughly 75,000 clones. This chain connects TRBV4-1 to TRBJ2-7; 7 bases align to TRBD1. This receptor was obtained from a man in his forties in good health and CMV-seronegative. Sequencing was performed on PBMCs. CDR3 DNA sequence: TGCGCCAGCAGCCATGCACCGGGACAGATCTCCTACGAGCAGTACTTC. It translates to CASSHAPGQISYEQYF.